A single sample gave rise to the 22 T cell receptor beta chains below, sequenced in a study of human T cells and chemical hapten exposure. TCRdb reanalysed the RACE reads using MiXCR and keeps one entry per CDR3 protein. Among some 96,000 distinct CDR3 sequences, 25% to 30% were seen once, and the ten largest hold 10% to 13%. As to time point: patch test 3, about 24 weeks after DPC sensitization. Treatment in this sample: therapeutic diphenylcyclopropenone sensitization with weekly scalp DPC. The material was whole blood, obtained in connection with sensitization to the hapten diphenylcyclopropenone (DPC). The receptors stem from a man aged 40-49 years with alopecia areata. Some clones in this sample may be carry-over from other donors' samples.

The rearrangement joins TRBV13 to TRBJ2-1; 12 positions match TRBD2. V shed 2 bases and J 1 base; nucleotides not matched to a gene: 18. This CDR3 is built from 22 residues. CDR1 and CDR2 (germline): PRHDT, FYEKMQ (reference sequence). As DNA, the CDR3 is TGTGCCAGCAGCTTAAGACCAAGGGGACTAGCGGGTTGGGGGTTATCCTACAATGAGCAGTTCTTC. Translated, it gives CASSLRPRGLAGWGLSYNEQFF.

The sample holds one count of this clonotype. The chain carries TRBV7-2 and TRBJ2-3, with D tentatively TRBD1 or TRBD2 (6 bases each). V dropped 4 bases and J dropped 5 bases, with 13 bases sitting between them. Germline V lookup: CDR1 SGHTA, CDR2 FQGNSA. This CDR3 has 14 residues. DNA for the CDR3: TGTGCCAGCAGCTCACGGGGGCGACGAGATACGCAGTATTTT. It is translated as CASSSRGRRDTQYF.

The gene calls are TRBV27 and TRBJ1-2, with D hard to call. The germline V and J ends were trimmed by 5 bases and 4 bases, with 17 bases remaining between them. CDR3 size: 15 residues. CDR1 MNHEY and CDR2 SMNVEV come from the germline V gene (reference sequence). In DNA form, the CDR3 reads TGTGCCAGCAGTCTGGAAGGTGACCCGCGCTATGGCTACACCTTC. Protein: CASSLEGDPRYGYTF.

The CDR3 loop is CASSLAGQGGTDTQYF. CDR3 bases: TGTGCCAGCAGCTTAGCGGGACAGGGGGGAACAGATACGCAGTATTTT. The genes are TRBV7-2 and TRBJ2-3, with 11 nucleotides matching TRBD1. The CDR3 contains 16 residues. V was pared by 0 bases and J by 3 bases, with 2 bases of the junction left unmatched. Germline V gene data show CDR1 as SGHTA and CDR2 as FQGNSA.

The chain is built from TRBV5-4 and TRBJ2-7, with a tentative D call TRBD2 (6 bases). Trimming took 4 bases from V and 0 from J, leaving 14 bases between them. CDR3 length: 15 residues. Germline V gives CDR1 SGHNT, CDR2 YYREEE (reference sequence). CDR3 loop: CASSRTAGSSYEQYF. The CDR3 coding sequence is TGTGCCAGCAGCCGGACGGCGGGGAGCTCCTACGAGCAGTACTTC.

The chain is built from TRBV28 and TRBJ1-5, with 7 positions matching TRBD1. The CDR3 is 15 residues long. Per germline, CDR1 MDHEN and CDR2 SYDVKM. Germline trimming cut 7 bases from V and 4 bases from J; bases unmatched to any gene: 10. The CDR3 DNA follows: TGTGCCAGCACCTATAGGGACAGAGTAAATCAGCCCCAGCATTTT. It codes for CASTYRDRVNQPQHF.

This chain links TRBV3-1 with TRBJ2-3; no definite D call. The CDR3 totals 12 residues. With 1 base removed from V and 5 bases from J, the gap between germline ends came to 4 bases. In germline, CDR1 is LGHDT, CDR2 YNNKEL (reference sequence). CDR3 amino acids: CASSQGGDTQYF. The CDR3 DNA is TGTGCCAGCAGCCAAGGAGGAGATACGCAGTATTTT.

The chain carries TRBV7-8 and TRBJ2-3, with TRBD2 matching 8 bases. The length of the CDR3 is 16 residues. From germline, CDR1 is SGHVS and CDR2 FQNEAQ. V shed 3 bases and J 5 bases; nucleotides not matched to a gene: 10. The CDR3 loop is CASSLVLREVEDTQYF. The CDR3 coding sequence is TGTGCCAGCAGCTTGGTCTTGCGGGAGGTTGAAGATACGCAGTATTTT.

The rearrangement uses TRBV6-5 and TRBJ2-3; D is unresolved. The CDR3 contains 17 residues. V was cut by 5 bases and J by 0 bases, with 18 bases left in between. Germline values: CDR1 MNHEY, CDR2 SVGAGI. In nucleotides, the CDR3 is TGTGCCAGCAGTACGCGTACAGTTTTTTCTAGCACAGATACGCAGTATTTT. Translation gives CASSTRTVFSSTDTQYF.

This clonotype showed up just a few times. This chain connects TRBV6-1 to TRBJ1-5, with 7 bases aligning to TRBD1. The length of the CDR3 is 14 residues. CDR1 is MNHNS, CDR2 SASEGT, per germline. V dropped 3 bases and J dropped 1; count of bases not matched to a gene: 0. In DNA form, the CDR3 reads TGTGCCAGCAGTGAGGGACAGAGCAATCAGCCCCAGCATTTT. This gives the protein CASSEGQSNQPQHF.

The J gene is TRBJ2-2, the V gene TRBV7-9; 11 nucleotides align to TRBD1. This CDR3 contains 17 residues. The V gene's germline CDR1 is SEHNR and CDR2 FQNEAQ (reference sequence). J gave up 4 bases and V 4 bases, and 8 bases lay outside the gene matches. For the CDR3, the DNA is TGTGCCAGCAGCTCCGGACAGGGGGCGATAGGCACCGGGGAGCTGTTTTTT. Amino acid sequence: CASSSGQGAIGTGELFF.

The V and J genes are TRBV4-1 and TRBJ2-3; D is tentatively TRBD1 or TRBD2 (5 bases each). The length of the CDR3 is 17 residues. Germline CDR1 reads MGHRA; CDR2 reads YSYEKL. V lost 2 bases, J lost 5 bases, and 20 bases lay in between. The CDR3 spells CASSQTGPIGGIDTQYF. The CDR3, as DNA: TGCGCCAGCAGCCAAACCGGGCCAATTGGGGGAATAGATACGCAGTATTTT.

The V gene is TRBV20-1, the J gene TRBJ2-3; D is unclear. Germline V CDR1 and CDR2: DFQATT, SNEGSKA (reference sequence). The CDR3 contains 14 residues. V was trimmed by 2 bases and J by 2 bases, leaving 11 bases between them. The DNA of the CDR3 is TGCAGTGCTAGAACGGAGTACCTCACAGATACGCAGTATTTT. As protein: CSARTEYLTDTQYF.

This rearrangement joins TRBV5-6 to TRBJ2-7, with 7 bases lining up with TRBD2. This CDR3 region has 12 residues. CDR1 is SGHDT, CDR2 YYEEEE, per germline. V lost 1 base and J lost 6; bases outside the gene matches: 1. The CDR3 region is CASSLPGGEQYF. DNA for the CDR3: TGTGCCAGCAGCTTGCCGGGGGGCGAGCAGTACTTC.

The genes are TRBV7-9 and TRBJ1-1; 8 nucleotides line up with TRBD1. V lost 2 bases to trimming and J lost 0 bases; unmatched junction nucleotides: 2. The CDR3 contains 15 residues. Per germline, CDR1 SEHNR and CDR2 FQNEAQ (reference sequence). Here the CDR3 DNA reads TGTGCCAGCAGCTTAACAGGGGGACTGAACACTGAAGCTTTCTTT. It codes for CASSLTGGLNTEAFF.

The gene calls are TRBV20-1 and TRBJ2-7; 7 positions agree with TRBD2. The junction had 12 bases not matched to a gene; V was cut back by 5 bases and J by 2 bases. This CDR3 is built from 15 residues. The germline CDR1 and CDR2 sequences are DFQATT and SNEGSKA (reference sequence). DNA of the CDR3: TGCAGTGCTGCCCCAAGCGGGATTACCACCTACGAGCAGTACTTC. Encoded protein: CSAAPSGITTYEQYF.

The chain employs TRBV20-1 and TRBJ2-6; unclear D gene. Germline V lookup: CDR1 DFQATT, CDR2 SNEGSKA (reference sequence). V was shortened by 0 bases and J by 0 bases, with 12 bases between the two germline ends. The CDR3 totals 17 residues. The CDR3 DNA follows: TGCAGTGCTAGAGATAGGGTCAGCCACTCTGGGGCCAACGTCCTGACTTTC. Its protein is CSARDRVSHSGANVLTF.

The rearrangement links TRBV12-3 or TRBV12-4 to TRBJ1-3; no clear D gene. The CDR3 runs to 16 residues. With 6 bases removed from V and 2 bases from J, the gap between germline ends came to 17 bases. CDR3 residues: CASSRGRQAPGNTIYF. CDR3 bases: TGTGCCAGCAGCCGAGGACGCCAAGCTCCTGGAAACACCATATATTTT.

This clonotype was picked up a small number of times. The CDR3 reads CASSLHLTGNYGYTF. The CDR3 DNA reads TGTGCCAGCAGTCTACACCTGACAGGGAACTATGGCTACACCTTC. This chain links TRBV28 with TRBJ1-2, with 7 bases fitting TRBD1. V dropped 5 bases and J dropped 2; count of bases not matched to a gene: 8. The CDR3 is made up of 15 amino acids. CDR1 and CDR2 from the germline V gene are MDHEN and SYDVKM.

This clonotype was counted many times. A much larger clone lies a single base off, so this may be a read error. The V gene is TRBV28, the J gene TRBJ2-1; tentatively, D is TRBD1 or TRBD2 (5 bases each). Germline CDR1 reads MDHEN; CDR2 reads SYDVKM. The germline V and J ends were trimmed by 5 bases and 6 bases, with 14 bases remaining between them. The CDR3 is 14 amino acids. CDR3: CASSPGRAGNEQFF. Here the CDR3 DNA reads TGTGCCAGCAGTCCGGGACGAGCAGGCAATGAGCAGTTCTTC.

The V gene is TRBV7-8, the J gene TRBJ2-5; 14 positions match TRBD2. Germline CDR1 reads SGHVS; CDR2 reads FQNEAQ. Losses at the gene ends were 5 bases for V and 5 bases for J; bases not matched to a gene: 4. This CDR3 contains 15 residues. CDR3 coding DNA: TGTGCCAGCAGCGGACTAGCGGGAGGTTCGGAGACCCAGTACTTC. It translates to CASSGLAGGSETQYF.

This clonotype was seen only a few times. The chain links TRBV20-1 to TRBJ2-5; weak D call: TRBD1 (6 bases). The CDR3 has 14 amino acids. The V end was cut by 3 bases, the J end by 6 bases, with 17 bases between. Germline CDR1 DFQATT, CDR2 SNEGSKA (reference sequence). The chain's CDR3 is CSARGFQGRKTQYF. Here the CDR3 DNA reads TGCAGTGCTAGGGGGTTTCAGGGGAGAAAGACCCAGTACTTC.